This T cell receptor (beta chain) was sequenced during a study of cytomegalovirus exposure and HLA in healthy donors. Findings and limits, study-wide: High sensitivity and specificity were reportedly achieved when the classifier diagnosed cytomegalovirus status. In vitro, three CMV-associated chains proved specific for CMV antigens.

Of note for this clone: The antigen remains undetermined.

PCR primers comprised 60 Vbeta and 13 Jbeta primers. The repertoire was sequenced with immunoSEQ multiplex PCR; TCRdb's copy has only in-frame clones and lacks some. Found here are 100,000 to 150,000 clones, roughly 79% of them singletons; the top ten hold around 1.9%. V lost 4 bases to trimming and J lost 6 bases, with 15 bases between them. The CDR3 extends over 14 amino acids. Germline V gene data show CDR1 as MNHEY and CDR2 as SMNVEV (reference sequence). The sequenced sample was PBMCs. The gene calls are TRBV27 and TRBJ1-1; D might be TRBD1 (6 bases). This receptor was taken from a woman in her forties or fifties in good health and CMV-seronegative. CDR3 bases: TGTGCCAGCAGTTCCACCGGCAGGGGATCTGAAGCTTTCTTT. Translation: CASSSTGRGSEAFF.